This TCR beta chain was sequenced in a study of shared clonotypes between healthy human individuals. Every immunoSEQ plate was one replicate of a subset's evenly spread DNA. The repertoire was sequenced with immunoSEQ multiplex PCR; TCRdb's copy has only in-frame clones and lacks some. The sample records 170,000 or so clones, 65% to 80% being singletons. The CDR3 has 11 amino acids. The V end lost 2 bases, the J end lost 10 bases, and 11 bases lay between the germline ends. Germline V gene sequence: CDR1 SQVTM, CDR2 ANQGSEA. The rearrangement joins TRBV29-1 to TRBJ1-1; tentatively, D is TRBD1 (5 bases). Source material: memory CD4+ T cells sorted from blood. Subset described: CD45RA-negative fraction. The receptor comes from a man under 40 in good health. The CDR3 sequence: CSVEWGEVAFF. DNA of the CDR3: TGCAGCGTTGAATGGGGGGAGGTAGCTTTCTTT.